One and the same sample provided the 23 T cell receptor beta chains below, sequenced in a study of T cell responses to AZD1222 COVID-19 vaccine. Sequenced by immunoSEQ multiplex PCR; TCRdb stores in-frame clones only, minus some. The data contain under 150,000 clones, about 89% of them singletons. The source material was peripheral blood, sampled on day 0 of MenACWY control vaccination. The receptors were sampled from an adult in good health.

As concerns this clone: One end of the junction fails to match germline, which may point to a read error. This same CDR3 is encoded by further DNA sequences in the sample. The rearrangement uses TRBV18 and TRBJ1-5; tentative D call: TRBD1 (6 bases). The germline V gene encodes CDR1 KGHSH and CDR2 LQKENI. The CDR3 is 13 amino acids. The DNA for the CDR3 is TGTGCCAGCTCCCCACAGGGTAATCAGCCCCAGCATTTT. It yields the protein CASSPQGNQPQHF.

The chain carries TRBV28 and TRBJ2-3, with a tentative D call TRBD2 (6 bases). V dropped 5 bases and J dropped 6 bases, with 15 bases sitting between them. Germline lookup yields CDR1 MDHEN and CDR2 SYDVKM. The CDR3 is made up of 14 amino acids. The CDR3 bases are TGTGCCAGCAGTCGGGACTTTTTTCAGGATACGCAGTATTTT. It is translated as CASSRDFFQDTQYF.

V gene TRBV28 combines with J gene TRBJ1-3; unclear D gene. Germline CDR1 MDHEN, CDR2 SYDVKM. The ends were cut back, 6 bases at V and 1 base at J, with 16 bases in the middle. This CDR3 has 16 residues. As DNA, the CDR3 is TGTGCCAGCAGCCCGGGCCGAATCCCATCTGGAAACACCATATATTTT. Its translation is CASSPGRIPSGNTIYF.

The V gene is TRBV7-8, the J gene TRBJ2-7, with D perhaps being TRBD1 or TRBD2 (6 bases each). CDR1 and CDR2 (germline): SGHVS, FQNEAQ. The CDR3 covers 15 residues. V gave up 5 bases and J gave up 4 bases, with 18 bases separating them. CDR3 DNA: TGTGCCAGCAGCCGAGAAGGGGGGAGCTCTTACGAGCAGTACTTC. Amino acids: CASSREGGSSYEQYF.

The chain has TRBV27 and TRBJ2-6; 11 bases line up with TRBD1. Germline V gene sequence: CDR1 MNHEY, CDR2 SMNVEV (reference sequence). Trimming cost V 0 bases and J 0 bases; bases outside gene matches: 10. The CDR3 length is 21 residues. As DNA, the CDR3 is TGTGCCAGCAGTTTATCCAGTCCCGGGACAGGGGGTTCCTCTGGGGCCAACGTCCTGACTTTC. This gives the protein CASSLSSPGTGGSSGANVLTF.

The CDR3 loop reads CASSSLPGLPAGTEAFF. Written as DNA, the CDR3 is TGTGCCAGCAGCTCCCTTCCCGGATTGCCGGCGGGCACTGAAGCTTTCTTT. The chain recombines TRBV13 with TRBJ1-1, with D hard to call. With 4 bases removed from V and 4 bases from J, the gap between germline ends came to 22 bases. The CDR3 length is 17 residues. Per germline, CDR1 PRHDT and CDR2 FYEKMQ (reference sequence).

The chain is built from TRBV15 and TRBJ2-5; D may be TRBD2 (5 bases). Germline loops: CDR1 LNHNV, CDR2 YYDKDF (reference sequence). Trimming removed 6 bases at V and 0 bases at J, with 14 bases between. The CDR3 is 15 amino acids. CDR3 protein: CATREGSSDQETQYF. Written as DNA, the CDR3 is TGTGCCACCAGGGAAGGGAGTTCGGACCAAGAGACCCAGTACTTC.

J is TRBJ2-7 and V is TRBV7-9; TRBD1 matches at 8 bases. V gave up 4 bases and J gave up 3 bases; unmatched junction bases: 5. Germline-derived CDR1 and CDR2 are SEHNR and FQNEAQ (reference sequence). The CDR3 length is 14 residues. CDR3 residues: CASSSRQGYYEQYF. For the CDR3, the DNA is TGTGCCAGCAGCTCACGACAGGGGTACTACGAGCAGTACTTC.

There are a few counts of this clone. This chain joins TRBV11-2 and TRBJ2-2; D possibly matches TRBD1 or TRBD2 (5 bases each). Trimming took off 6 bases at V and 2 bases at J, with 16 bases between the two ends. This CDR3 is built from 16 residues. CDR1 is SGHAT and CDR2 is FQNNGV in the germline V gene. CDR3 loop: CASRRGAGINTGELFF. The CDR3 nucleotides read TGTGCCAGCAGGCGAGGGGCGGGTATCAACACCGGGGAGCTGTTTTTT.

The chain employs TRBV12-3 or TRBV12-4 and TRBJ2-7, with D unclear. V lost 6 bases and J 3 bases, leaving 6 bases between the germline ends. The CDR3 has 11 amino acids. This CDR3 reads CASRRLYEQYF. CDR3 in DNA: TGTGCCAGCAGGAGACTCTACGAGCAGTACTTC.

The rearrangement uses TRBV19 and TRBJ2-1; D perhaps matches TRBD2 (5 bases). CDR1 and CDR2 (germline): LNHDA, SQIVND (reference sequence). V gave up 0 bases and J gave up 0 bases, with 12 bases separating them. The CDR3 is made up of 17 amino acids. This chain's CDR3 is CASSIEASRSSYNEQFF. The DNA of the CDR3 is TGTGCCAGTAGTATAGAAGCTAGCAGGAGCTCCTACAATGAGCAGTTCTTC.

The chain couples TRBV3-1 (or the pseudogene TRBV3-2) to TRBJ2-1, with D tentatively TRBD1 (5 bases). The CDR3 extends over 15 amino acids. V dropped 1 base and J dropped 7 bases, with 14 bases sitting between them. Germline CDR1 is LGHDT and CDR2 is YNNKEL (reference sequence). The CDR3 DNA is TGTGCCAGCAGCCAAGTAGCAGGGTCAAGGAATGAGCAGTTCTTC. This gives the protein CASSQVAGSRNEQFF.

The chain joins TRBV11-2 to TRBJ1-5; TRBD1 matches 10 bases. Germline V gives CDR1 SGHAT, CDR2 FQNNGV. The ends lost 3 bases at V and 7 bases at J; junction bases unmatched: 3. The CDR3 sequence is 14 residues long. DNA of the CDR3: TGTGCCAGCAGCTTGACAGGGGGCGGACAGCCCCAGCATTTT. Protein product: CASSLTGGGQPQHF.

The CDR3 is CASSLGQSTDTQYF. The CDR3 nucleotides read TGTGCCAGCAGCTTAGGACAGAGCACAGATACGCAGTATTTT. The V call is TRBV5-8, the J call TRBJ2-3; perhaps TRBD1 as D (6 bases). The CDR3 spans 14 residues. Germline V gene lookup returns CDR1 SGHTS and CDR2 YDEGEE. Trimming removed 2 bases from V and 0 bases from J, with 7 bases in between.

The genes are TRBV24-1 and TRBJ2-7; 7 bases are a match to TRBD1. Germline CDR1 reads KGHDR; CDR2 reads SFDVKD. Trimming removed 5 bases from V and 5 bases from J; junction bases left unmatched: 5. The CDR3 has 13 residues. The CDR3 region has the DNA TGTGCCACCAGTGCCTCAGGGGGAAACGAGCAGTACTTC. Translating gives CATSASGGNEQYF.

The rearrangement uses TRBV29-1 and TRBJ2-7; 11 nucleotides agree with TRBD2. V gave up 5 bases and J gave up 4 bases; unmatched junction bases: 4. CDR3 length: 13 residues. Germline V gene sequence: CDR1 SQVTM, CDR2 ANQGSEA. CDR3 nucleotides: TGCAGCGTTCGACTAGCGGGGAAATACGAGCAGTACTTC. This gives the protein CSVRLAGKYEQYF.

This clone appeared once. The CDR3 spells CASSLNAGGVYEQYF. CDR3 DNA: TGTGCCAGCAGCTTGAATGCGGGAGGGGTTTACGAGCAGTACTTC. The chain links TRBV5-4 to TRBJ2-7; 9 bases align to TRBD2. Germline V gives CDR1 SGHNT, CDR2 YYREEE (reference sequence). J was trimmed by 4 bases and V by 1 base; bases with no gene match: 6. The CDR3 loop spans 15 amino acids.

The chain is built from TRBV27 and TRBJ1-6; no clear D. The germline gives CDR1 MNHEY, CDR2 SMNVEV (reference sequence). This CDR3 region has 10 residues. Trimming took 8 bases from V and 8 from J, leaving 4 bases between them. This CDR3 reads CASVDSPLHF. The CDR3 region has the DNA TGTGCCAGCGTGGATTCACCCCTCCACTTT.

V and J are TRBV5-5 and TRBJ1-1; D is ambiguous. The germline V gene encodes CDR1 SGHKS and CDR2 YYEKEE (reference sequence). V was clipped by 0 bases and J by 8 bases, with 5 bases between them. This CDR3 region has 11 residues. CDR3 sequence: CASSLGGEAFF. In DNA, the CDR3 is TGTGCCAGCAGCTTGGGCGGGGAAGCTTTCTTT.

This chain uses TRBV28 with TRBJ2-7; D tentatively reads TRBD1 or TRBD2 (5 bases each). CDR1 and CDR2 (germline): MDHEN, SYDVKM. The CDR3 is 13 residues long. V gave up 1 base and J gave up 5 bases, with 9 bases separating them. CDR3 protein: CASSLFGAHEQYF. The CDR3 region has the DNA TGTGCCAGCAGTTTATTCGGGGCCCACGAGCAGTACTTC.

As DNA, the CDR3 is TGCGCCAGCAGCAAAGGGGCCATGAACACTGAAGCTTTCTTT. Amino acids: CASSKGAMNTEAFF. The V call is TRBV5-1, the J call TRBJ1-1, with D possibly matching TRBD1 (5 bases). V lost 4 bases, J lost 0 bases, and 10 bases lay in between. There are 14 residues in the CDR3. Germline CDR1 reads SGHRS; CDR2 reads YFSETQ.

V usage is TRBV5-1 and J usage is TRBJ1-2, with TRBD1 matching 7 bases. The CDR3 runs 13 residues. The V and J ends lost 0 bases and 4 bases, in that order; junction bases with no gene match: 0. Germline V CDR1 and CDR2: SGHRS, YFSETQ. DNA of the CDR3: TGCGCCAGCAGCTTGGGGGACAGCTATGGCTACACCTTC. Its translation: CASSLGDSYGYTF.

This clone has more than one count but fewer than ten. The rearrangement uses TRBV2 and TRBJ1-3; TRBD1 agrees at 9 bases. Germline V gene data show CDR1 as SNHLY and CDR2 as FYNNEI. CDR3 length equals 16 residues. Trimming at V came to 1 base and at J to 0 bases, leaving 1 base not matched to a gene. The CDR3 loop is CASSEGTGVSGNTIYF. The CDR3 region has the DNA TGTGCCAGCAGTGAAGGGACAGGGGTCTCTGGAAACACCATATATTTT.